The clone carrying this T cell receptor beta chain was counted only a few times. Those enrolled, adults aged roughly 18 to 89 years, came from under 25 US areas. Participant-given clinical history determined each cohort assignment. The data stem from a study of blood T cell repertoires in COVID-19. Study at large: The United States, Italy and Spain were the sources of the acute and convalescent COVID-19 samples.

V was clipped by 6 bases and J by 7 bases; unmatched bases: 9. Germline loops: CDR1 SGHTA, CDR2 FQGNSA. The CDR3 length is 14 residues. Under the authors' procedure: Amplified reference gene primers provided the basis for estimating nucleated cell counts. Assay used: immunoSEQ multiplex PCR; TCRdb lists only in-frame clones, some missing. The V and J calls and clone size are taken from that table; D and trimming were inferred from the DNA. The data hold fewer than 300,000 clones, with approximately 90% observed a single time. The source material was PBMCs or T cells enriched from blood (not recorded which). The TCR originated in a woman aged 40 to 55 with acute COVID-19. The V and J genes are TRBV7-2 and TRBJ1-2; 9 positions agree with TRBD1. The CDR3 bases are TGTGCCAGCAGTAACCGGGACAGGGTCGTTGGCTACACCTTC. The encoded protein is CASSNRDRVVGYTF.